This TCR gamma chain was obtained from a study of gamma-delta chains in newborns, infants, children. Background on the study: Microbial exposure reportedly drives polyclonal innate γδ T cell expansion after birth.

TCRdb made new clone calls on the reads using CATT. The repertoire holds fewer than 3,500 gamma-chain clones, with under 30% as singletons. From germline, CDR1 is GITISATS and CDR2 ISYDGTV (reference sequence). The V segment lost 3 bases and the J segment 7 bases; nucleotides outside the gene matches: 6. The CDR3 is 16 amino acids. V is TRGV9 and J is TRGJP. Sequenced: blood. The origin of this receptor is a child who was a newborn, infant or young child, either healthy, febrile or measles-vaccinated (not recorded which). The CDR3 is CALWELWELGKKIKVF. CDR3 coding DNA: TGTGCCTTGTGGGAGCTCTGGGAGTTGGGCAAAAAAATCAAGGTATTT.